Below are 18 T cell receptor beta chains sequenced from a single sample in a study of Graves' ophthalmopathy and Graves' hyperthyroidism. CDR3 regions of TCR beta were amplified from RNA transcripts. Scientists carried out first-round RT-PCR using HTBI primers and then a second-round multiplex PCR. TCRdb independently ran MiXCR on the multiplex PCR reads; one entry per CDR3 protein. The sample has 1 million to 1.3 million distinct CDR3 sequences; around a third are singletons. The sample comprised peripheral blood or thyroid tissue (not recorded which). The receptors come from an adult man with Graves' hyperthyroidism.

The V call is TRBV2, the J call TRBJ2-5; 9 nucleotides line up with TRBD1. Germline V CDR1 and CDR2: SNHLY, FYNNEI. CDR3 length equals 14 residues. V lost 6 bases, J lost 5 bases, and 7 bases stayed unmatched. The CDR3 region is CASRSDRGRETQYF. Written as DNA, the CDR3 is TGTGCCAGCAGATCAGACAGGGGGAGGGAGACCCAGTACTTC.

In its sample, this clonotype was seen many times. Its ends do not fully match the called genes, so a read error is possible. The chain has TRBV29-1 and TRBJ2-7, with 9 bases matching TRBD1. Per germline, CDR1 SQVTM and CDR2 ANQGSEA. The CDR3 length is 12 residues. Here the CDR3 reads CSVESATGGFVF. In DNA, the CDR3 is TGCAGCGTTGAATCCGCGACAGGGGGATTTGTATTC.

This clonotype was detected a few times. Here the CDR3 reads CASRIDGGYTF. The CDR3 nucleotides read TGCGCCAGCAGAATCGATGGAGGCTACACCTTC. The chain has TRBV10-2 and TRBJ1-2; D not certain. V dropped 6 bases and J dropped 8 bases, with 10 bases sitting between them. CDR1 is WSHSY and CDR2 is SAAADI in the germline V gene. This CDR3 is 11 amino acids long.

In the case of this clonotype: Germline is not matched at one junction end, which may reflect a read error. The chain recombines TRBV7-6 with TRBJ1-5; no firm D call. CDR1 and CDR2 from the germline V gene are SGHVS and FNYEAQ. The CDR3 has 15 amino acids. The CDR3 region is CDSILGPIPNQPQHF. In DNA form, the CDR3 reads TGTGACAGCATCTTAGGTCCGATTCCAAATCAGCCCCAGCATTTT.

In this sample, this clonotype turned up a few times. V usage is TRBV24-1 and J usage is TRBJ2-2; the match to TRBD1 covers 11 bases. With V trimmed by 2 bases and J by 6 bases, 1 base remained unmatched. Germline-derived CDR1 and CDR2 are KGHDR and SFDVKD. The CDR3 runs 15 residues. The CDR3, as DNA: TGTGCCACCAGTGATTGGGGACAGGGGGCCGGGGAGCTGTTTTTT. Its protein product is CATSDWGQGAGELFF.

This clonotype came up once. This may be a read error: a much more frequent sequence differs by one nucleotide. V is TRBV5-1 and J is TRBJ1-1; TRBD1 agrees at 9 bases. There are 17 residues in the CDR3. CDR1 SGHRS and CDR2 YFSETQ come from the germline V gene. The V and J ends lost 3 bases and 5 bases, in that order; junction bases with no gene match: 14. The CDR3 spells CASSSRPGTGRGTEAFF. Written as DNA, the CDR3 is TGCGCCAGCAGCTCCCGTCCCGGGACAGGGAGGGGGACTGAAGCTTTCTTT.

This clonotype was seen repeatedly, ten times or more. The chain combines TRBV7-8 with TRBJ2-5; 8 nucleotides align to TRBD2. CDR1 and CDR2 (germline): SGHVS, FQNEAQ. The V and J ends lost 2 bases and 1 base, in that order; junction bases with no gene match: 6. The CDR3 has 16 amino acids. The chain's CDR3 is CASSLPSGPRQETQYF. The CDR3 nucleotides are TGTGCCAGCAGCTTACCTAGCGGGCCCCGCCAAGAGACCCAGTACTTC.

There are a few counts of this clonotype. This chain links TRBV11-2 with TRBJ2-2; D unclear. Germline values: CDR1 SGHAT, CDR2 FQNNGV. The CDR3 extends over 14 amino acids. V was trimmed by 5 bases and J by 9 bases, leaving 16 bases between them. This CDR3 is CASSDPTSPRELFF. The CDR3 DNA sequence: TGTGCCAGCAGCGATCCTACGTCCCCAAGGGAGCTGTTTTTT.

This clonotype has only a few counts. CDR3 amino acids: CASSINRGMTEAFF. The CDR3 nucleotides read TGTGCCAGTAGTATCAACAGGGGGATGACTGAAGCTTTCTTT. This sequence joins TRBV19 and TRBJ1-1; TRBD1 agrees at 8 bases. CDR1 is LNHDA, CDR2 SQIVND, per germline (reference sequence). J was trimmed by 5 bases and V by 3 bases; bases with no gene match: 5. The CDR3 sequence is 14 residues long.

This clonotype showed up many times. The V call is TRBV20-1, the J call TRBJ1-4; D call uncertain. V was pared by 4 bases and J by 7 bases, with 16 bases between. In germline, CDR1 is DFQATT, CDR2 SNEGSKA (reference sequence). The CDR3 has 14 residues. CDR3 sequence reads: CSAKGTAYFEKLFF. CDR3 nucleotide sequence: TGCAGTGCTAAGGGCACAGCATATTTTGAAAAACTGTTTTTT.

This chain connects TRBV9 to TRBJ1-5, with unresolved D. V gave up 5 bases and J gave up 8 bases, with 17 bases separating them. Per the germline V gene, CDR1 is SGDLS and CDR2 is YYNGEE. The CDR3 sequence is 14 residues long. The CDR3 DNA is TGTGCCAGCAGTCCAAGCGGGAGGGCGGAGCCCCAGCATTTT. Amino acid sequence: CASSPSGRAEPQHF.

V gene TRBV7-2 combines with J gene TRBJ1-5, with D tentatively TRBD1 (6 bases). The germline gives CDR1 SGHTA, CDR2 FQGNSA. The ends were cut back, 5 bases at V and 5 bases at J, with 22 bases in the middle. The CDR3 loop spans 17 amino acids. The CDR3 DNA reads TGTGCCAGCAGCCGGAGGAGGGGGGTTAGGTTCCATCAGCCCCAGCATTTT. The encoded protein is CASSRRRGVRFHQPQHF.

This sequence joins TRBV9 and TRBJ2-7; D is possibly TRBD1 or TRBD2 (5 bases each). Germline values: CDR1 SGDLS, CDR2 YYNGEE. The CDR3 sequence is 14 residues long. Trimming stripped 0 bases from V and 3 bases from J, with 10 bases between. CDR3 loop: CASSVGGGIYEQYF. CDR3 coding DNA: TGTGCCAGCAGCGTAGGTGGGGGAATCTACGAGCAGTACTTC.

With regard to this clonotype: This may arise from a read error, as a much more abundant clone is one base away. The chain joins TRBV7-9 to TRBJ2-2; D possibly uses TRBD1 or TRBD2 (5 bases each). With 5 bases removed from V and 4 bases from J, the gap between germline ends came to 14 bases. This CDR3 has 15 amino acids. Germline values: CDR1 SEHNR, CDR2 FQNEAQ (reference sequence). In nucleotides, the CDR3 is TGTGCCAGCAGCAGAAGACGGGGCGGCACCGGGGAGCTGTTTTTT. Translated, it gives CASSRRRGGTGELFF.

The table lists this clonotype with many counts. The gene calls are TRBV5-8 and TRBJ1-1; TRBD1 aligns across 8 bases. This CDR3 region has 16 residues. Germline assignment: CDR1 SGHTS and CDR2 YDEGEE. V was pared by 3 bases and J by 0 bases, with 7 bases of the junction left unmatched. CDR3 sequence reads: CASSSRQGRLNTEAFF. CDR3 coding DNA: TGTGCCAGCAGCTCCCGACAGGGGAGGCTGAACACTGAAGCTTTCTTT.

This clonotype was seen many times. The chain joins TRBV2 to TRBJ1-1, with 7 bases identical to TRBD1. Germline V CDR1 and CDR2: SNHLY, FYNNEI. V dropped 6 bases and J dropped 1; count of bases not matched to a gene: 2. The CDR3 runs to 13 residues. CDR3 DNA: TGTGCCAGCAGAGGGGGCGCGAACACTGAAGCTTTCTTT. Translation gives CASRGGANTEAFF. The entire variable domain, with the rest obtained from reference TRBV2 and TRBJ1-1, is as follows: EPEVTQTPSHQVTQMGQEVILRCVPISNHLYFYWYRQILGQKVEFLVSFYNNEISEKSEIFDDQFSVERPDGSNFTLKIRSTKLEDSAMYFCASRGGANTEAFFGQGTRLTVV.

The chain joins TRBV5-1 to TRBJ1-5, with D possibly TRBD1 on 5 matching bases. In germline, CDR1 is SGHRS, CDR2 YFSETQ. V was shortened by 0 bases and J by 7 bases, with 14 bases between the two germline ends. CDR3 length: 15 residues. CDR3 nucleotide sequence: TGCGCCAGCAGCTTGGCCGGGGCAAGCGGGCAGCCCCAGCATTTT. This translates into CASSLAGASGQPQHF.

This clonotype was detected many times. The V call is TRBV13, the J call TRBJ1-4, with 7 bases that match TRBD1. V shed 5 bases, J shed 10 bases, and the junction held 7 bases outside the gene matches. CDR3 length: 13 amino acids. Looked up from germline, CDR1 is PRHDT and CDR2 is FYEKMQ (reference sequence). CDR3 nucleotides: TGTGCCAGCAGCCCGGAGGGGGCTCCAAAACTGTTTTTT. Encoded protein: CASSPEGAPKLFF.